Reported below is one T cell receptor beta chain. Its recognized antigen is unknown. No per-base quality is available; no much larger clone lies one base away. Reading the label with the study, this specimen's treatment or condition is: suppressive antiretroviral therapy. As a nonspecific positive control representing the CD4+ T cell repertoire, the cells were stimulated with anti-CD3/anti-CD28 magnetic beads. CD4+ T cells that responded were sorted based on upregulation of both CD40 ligand and CD69. HIV-1-infected adults in whom suppressive ART had been started during chronic infection were enrolled as participants. Participants had undetectable plasma HIV-1 RNA below 50 copies/mL for at least 4 years. To be included, a participant needed positive CMV serology and a CD4+ T cell count above 400 cells/uL. Before stimulation, PBMCs were isolated using density centrifugation and then depleted of CD8+ T cells. For around 18 hours, CD8-depleted PBMCs were stimulated with anti-CD28/CD49d costimulation, a CD40-blocking antibody, and enfuvirtide, which was added to prevent new infections. Cell sorting was performed on a Beckman Coulter MoFlo Legacy or XDP sorter, and dead cells were excluded with propidium iodide. The QIAamp DNA Mini Kit was used for genomic DNA extraction from samples above one million cells, and the Quick-DNA Microprep Kit was used otherwise.

TCRbeta repertoires were sequenced from genomic DNA with the immunoSEQ hsTCRB assay version 4 in survey mode. For TCRbeta sequencing, genomic DNA was diluted to roughly 10 ng/uL, and up to 1 ug was used per sample. For the original study's pipeline: ImmunoSeq Analyzer 3.0 was used for analysis of TCRbeta data, and diversity was computed on productive nucleotide rearrangements. Using the Immunarch R package, lower-bound TCR diversity was estimated with the improved Chao index and clonality was estimated with the Gini coefficient. When different nucleotide rearrangements encoded the same CDR3beta amino acid sequence, each rearrangement was treated as a distinct clonotype. Differential abundance analysis identified TCRbeta sequences significantly enriched in antigen-responding cells relative to anti-CD3/anti-CD28-activated cells. GLIPH2 clustered TCRs by predicted peptide-MHC specificity, both within individual participants and across merged participant data sets. TCRdb re-hosts the immuneACCESS table, in-frame sequences only. Its copies lack some clones; in the studies checked, an unresolved V gene accounts for under half of them, and the cause for the rest is not known. V, J and clone size reflect that table, while D and trimming were determined from the DNA. The sample table lists over 35,000 clones, about 90% of them with a count of one. The ten most abundant clones make up approximately 1% of the sample.

These data belong to a study of persistence of HIV-infected CD4 T cells (dated by TCRdb to 2020 to 2022). For context, the study as a whole: Suppressive ART had been received by participants for a median of roughly eight years. Apart from two participants who underwent leukapheresis at a single time point, peripheral blood samples of up to roughly 180 mL were collected from participants at multiple time points. Anti-CD3/anti-CD28 stimulation activated a higher proportion of cells, with a lower memory fraction, than antigen stimulation. Proviral sequencing was used to assess clonality among infected cells, whereas TCRbeta sequencing gauged the clonality of all cells within each sorted population. The TCR cluster analysis across participants included eight or nine participants for CMV and roughly 7 participants for Gag. The study isolated CMV- and HIV-1 Gag-responding CD4+ T cells from ART-treated individuals to examine antigen-driven clonal expansion of HIV-1-infected cells. What the research found in general, with its limitations: Degenerate expanded CDR3beta sequences were enriched in antigen-responding cells, suggesting convergent selection of CD4+ responses to CMV and Gag. Bulk TCR analyses could not be limited to the rare CMV-responding cells that actually contained HIV-1 proviruses. Within the same sorted populations, TCR oligoclonality correlated with proviral oligoclonality. TCRbeta richness in CMV- and Gag-responding cells was significantly lower than in anti-CD3/anti-CD28-responding cells; CMV-responding cells had higher oligoclonality than CD3/CD28-stimulated and Gag-responding cells. Few individuals were included in the study, and only a limited range of antigens was tested.

Trimming at the junction amounts to 5 bases on V and 6 bases on J, and the germline ends lie 22 bases apart. CDR3 length: 16 amino acids, cysteine to phenylalanine. CDR3 DNA is the only sequence kept; it has 48 bases, read in frame from the first base. CDR1 and CDR2 (LNHDA, SQIVND) derive from the germline V gene (reference sequence). The clonotype originates from an adult man with HIV who was CMV-seropositive. Sequencing used CD4+ T cells sorted from PBMCs after 18-hour stimulation, obtained from a patient who received antiretroviral therapy. The cell subset or site label corresponds to: CD40L+CD69+ CD4 T cells responding to anti-CD3/anti-CD28 beads, representing the overall repertoire. The chain is assembled from TRBV19 and TRBJ1-1; matching of 6 bases hints at TRBD1 as the D gene. The CDR3 protein is CASSPGTPPFSAEAFF. The DNA sequence is TGTGCCAGTAGTCCCGGGACACCTCCTTTTAGCGCTGAAGCTTTCTTT.